The rows below give T cell receptor beta chains drawn from one sample of a study of cytomegalovirus exposure and HLA in healthy donors. Clones were sequenced by immunoSEQ multiplex PCR, and TCRdb holds only the in-frame ones, with some missing. Counted here are about 150,000 clones, approximately 72% occurring once; the ten biggest clones make up roughly 2.1%. Sequencing used PBMCs. The receptors were sampled from a man aged 35 to 55 in good health and CMV-seronegative. CDR3s include the opening cysteine and the closing phenylalanine or tryptophan. Each record gives: J gene, V gene, CDR3 protein.

TRBJ2-1 | TRBV10-3 | CAISGTGGDSSNEQFF
TRBJ2-1 | TRBV27 | CASSFGGEQFF
TRBJ2-7 | TRBV27 | CASSFGVTEFGGLNEQYF
TRBJ2-1 | TRBV4-2 | CASSQKLDRAEQFF
TRBJ2-1 | TRBV4-1 | CASSQALATGYNEQFF
TRBJ2-1 | TRBV27 | CASKITGGGEQFF
TRBJ2-6 | TRBV13 | CASSSTDSGANVLTF
TRBJ1-1 | TRBV6-5 | CASIGTEAFF
TRBJ1-2 | TRBV7-2 | CASSFNRGNYGYTF
TRBJ1-5 | TRBV5-1 | CASSPGTDRVDNQPQHF
TRBJ2-1 | TRBV9 | CASSVGGGWEQFF
TRBJ1-5 | TRBV5-6 | CASSLGQGHQPQHF
TRBJ2-1 | TRBV5-6 | CASSLGPEQFF
TRBJ1-4 | TRBV7-2 | CASSRQGSELFF
TRBJ1-6 | TRBV5-4 | CASSYGQGAGSYNSPLHF
TRBJ2-1 | TRBV7-9 | CASSARGTSGGIYPRGQFF
TRBJ2-5 | TRBV6-1 | CASSDLGGTPGSGTQYF
TRBJ2-2 | TRBV10-3 | CAISAGEGVTGELFF
TRBJ2-1 | TRBV7-9 | CSSSLVGNEQFF
TRBJ2-1 | TRBV30 | CAWRLLLGRPSYNEQFF
TRBJ1-2 | TRBV2 | CASGERGVWGYTF
TRBJ2-1 | TRBV6-7 | CASPPEGANEQFF
TRBJ2-7 | TRBV9 | CASSSRLALSYEQYF
TRBJ1-2 | TRBV19 | CASSKVETEYGYTF
TRBJ1-5 | TRBV19 | CATEGRGNNQPQHF
TRBJ2-3 | TRBV7-9 | CASSFGISTDTQYF
TRBJ2-5 | TRBV2 | CASSGWRAGETQYF
TRBJ1-5 | TRBV7-9 | CASSPGQGDSNQPQHF
TRBJ2-3 | TRBV4-1 | CASSLRGSLDTQYF
TRBJ2-7 | TRBV9 | CASSVGPGGNYEQYF
TRBJ1-2 | TRBV5-1 | CASSQNPLRSRSNYGYTF
TRBJ1-5 | TRBV10-2 | CASSAGGNQPQHF
TRBJ2-7 | TRBV11-3 | CASSSRLLFSTEQYF
TRBJ1-2 | TRBV5-6 | CASSLRGGGGYPF
TRBJ2-7 | TRBV28 | CASTTGSYEQYF
TRBJ2-7 | TRBV15 | CATSRDRGVYEQYF
TRBJ1-2 | TRBV10-3 | CAIRSTELYGYTF
TRBJ2-5 | TRBV19 | CASSIQGAGRETQYF
TRBJ2-7 | TRBV7-2 | CASSPDSLINEQYF
TRBJ2-2 | TRBV10-3 | CATSFPPRGTGELFF
TRBJ1-5 | TRBV28 | CASNPTGGIGNQPQHF
TRBJ2-1 | TRBV5-1 | CASSAGSRDRNEQFF
TRBJ1-1 | TRBV2 | CAGRGRENTEAFF
TRBJ1-5 | TRBV19 | CASVIQGGLNQPQHF